These 20 T cell receptor beta chains originate from one sample sequenced in a study of T cell responses to AZD1222 COVID-19 vaccine. The method was immunoSEQ multiplex PCR; TCRdb's version includes in-frame clones alone and lacks a portion of them. The data show more than 95,000 clones, around 90% seen once. Sample: peripheral blood, taken on day 0 of AZD1222 vaccination. The receptors shown here come from an adult in good health.

J is TRBJ1-1 and V is TRBV16; D possibly corresponds to TRBD1 (5 bases). The ends were cut back, 1 base at V and 6 bases at J, with 12 bases in the middle. The germline V gene encodes CDR1 KGHSY and CDR2 FQNENV. This CDR3 comprises 14 residues. CDR3 DNA sequence: TGTGCCAGCAGCCAATGGCAGGGTGGGCCTGAAGCTTTCTTT. This encodes CASSQWQGGPEAFF.

The V gene is TRBV3-1 (or the pseudogene TRBV3-2), the J gene TRBJ2-7; TRBD2 is a possible D gene (7 bases). Trimming removed 4 bases from V and 2 bases from J, with 15 bases in between. Germline V CDR1 and CDR2: LGHDT, YNNKEL (reference sequence). This CDR3 has 15 residues. CDR3 loop: CASSPLWGGPYEQYF. CDR3 nucleotide sequence: TGTGCCAGCAGCCCGCTGTGGGGGGGCCCCTACGAGCAGTACTTC.

This chain joins TRBV6-2 or TRBV6-3 and TRBJ1-5; TRBD1 agrees at 7 bases. CDR1 and CDR2 (germline): MNHEY, SVGEGT. V lost 7 bases and J lost 5; bases outside the gene matches: 8. The CDR3 contains 14 residues. CDR3 loop: CASTPGDSYQPQHF. CDR3 bases: TGTGCCAGCACCCCAGGGGACAGCTATCAGCCCCAGCATTTT.

This clone was detected once. This rearrangement joins TRBV6-5 to TRBJ1-1; D is perhaps TRBD1 (6 bases). Germline CDR1 reads MNHEY; CDR2 reads SVGAGI. The CDR3 spans 15 residues. V shed 5 bases and J shed 6 bases, with 19 bases lying between them. The CDR3 spells CASSPRLGQNSEAFF. The CDR3 DNA reads as TGTGCCAGCAGTCCAAGGCTGGGACAAAATTCTGAAGCTTTCTTT.

The V and J genes are TRBV15 and TRBJ2-1, with TRBD2 matching 8 bases. V dropped 0 bases and J dropped 8; count of bases not matched to a gene: 12. Germline V lookup: CDR1 LNHNV, CDR2 YYDKDF (reference sequence). CDR3 size: 17 residues. The CDR3 coding sequence is TGTGCCACCAGCAGAGAAATTCTGCGGGGGGATTGGGATGAGCAGTTCTTC. This encodes CATSREILRGDWDEQFF. Combining the CDR3 with reference TRBV15 and TRBJ2-1 gives the whole variable domain DAMVIQNPRYQVTQFGKPVTLSCSQTLNHNVMYWYQQKSSQAPKLLFHYYDKDFNNEADTPDNFQSRRPNTSFCFLDIRSPGLGDTAMYLCATSREILRGDWDEQFFGPGTRLTVL.

The chain is built from TRBV28 and TRBJ2-1; D is possibly TRBD2 (6 bases). The CDR3 is 14 amino acids. Germline CDR1 is MDHEN and CDR2 is SYDVKM. The V gene lost 2 bases and the J gene lost 9 bases, with 14 bases spanning the gap. The CDR3 DNA reads TGTGCCAGCAGTTTAGCGGGGACGTCCGGTGAGCAGTTCTTC. Residues: CASSLAGTSGEQFF.

This chain links TRBV6-2 or TRBV6-3 with TRBJ2-7; D remains unclear. V lost 6 bases, J lost 5 bases, and 11 bases lay in between. Germline V lookup: CDR1 MNHEY, CDR2 SVGEGT. The CDR3 covers 12 residues. Here the CDR3 DNA reads TGTGCCAGCAGCCAGAGATTCGACGAGCAGTACTTC. It is translated as CASSQRFDEQYF.

The gene calls are TRBV5-6 and TRBJ1-5; D is unresolved. Germline V CDR1 and CDR2: SGHDT, YYEEEE. Trimming pared 3 bases from V and 0 bases from J, leaving 10 bases between. CDR3 length equals 15 residues. The CDR3 coding sequence is TGTGCCAGCAGCTCGTGGGGTAGTAGCAATCAGCCCCAGCATTTT. This codes for CASSSWGSSNQPQHF.

The chain carries TRBV6-1 and TRBJ2-2; TRBD2 aligns across 7 bases. The CDR3 totals 16 residues. Germline CDR1 and CDR2: MNHNS and SASEGT. V was pared by 4 bases and J by 2 bases, with 7 bases of the junction left unmatched. The CDR3 region is CASSGGLGKNTGELFF. The CDR3 region has the DNA TGTGCCAGCAGTGGAGGACTAGGGAAAAACACCGGGGAGCTGTTTTTT.

The chain links TRBV5-6 to TRBJ1-3; D ambiguous. The V end lost 4 bases, the J end lost 0 bases, and 8 bases lay between the germline ends. CDR1 and CDR2 (germline): SGHDT, YYEEEE. This CDR3 has 14 residues. The CDR3 DNA reads TGTGCCAGCAGCGCCGGAGTCTCTGGAAACACCATATATTTT. Its translation: CASSAGVSGNTIYF.

The chain couples TRBV6-5 to TRBJ1-3; D gene ambiguous. V was pared by 3 bases and J by 0 bases, with 6 bases between. The germline gives CDR1 MNHEY, CDR2 SVGAGI. CDR3 length: 14 residues. DNA of the CDR3: TGTGCCAGCAGTTATAAAGACTCTGGAAACACCATATATTTT. This translates into CASSYKDSGNTIYF.

The chain has TRBV28 and TRBJ2-7; 11 nucleotides align to TRBD2. Germline V gives CDR1 MDHEN, CDR2 SYDVKM. Trimming removed 5 bases from V and 6 bases from J; junction bases left unmatched: 9. CDR3 length: 15 amino acids. In DNA, the CDR3 is TGTGCCAGCAGTCCTTCACTAGCGGGAGCAGGCGAGCAGTACTTC. Its translation: CASSPSLAGAGEQYF. The variable domain in full, with the rest retrieved from reference TRBV28 and TRBJ2-7, is DVKVTQSSRYLVKRTGEKVFLECVQDMDHENMFWYRQDPGLGLRLIYFSYDVKMKEKGDIPEGYSVSREKKERFSLILESASTNQTSMYLCASSPSLAGAGEQYFGPGTRLTVT.

The chain combines TRBV10-1 with TRBJ2-7, with 12 bases fitting TRBD2. The CDR3 is 15 residues long. Unmatched junction bases numbered 15, after V lost 6 bases and J lost 12 bases. Germline lookup yields CDR1 WNHNN and CDR2 SYGVQD (reference sequence). CDR3 protein: CASSEEGTSGYPVYF. DNA for the CDR3: TGCGCCAGCAGCGAAGAAGGGACTAGCGGGTACCCGGTGTACTTC.

The chain has TRBV7-2 and TRBJ1-5; D not resolved. Trimming took 3 bases from V and 5 from J, leaving 14 bases between them. This CDR3 comprises 15 residues. CDR1 and CDR2 from the germline V gene are SGHTA and FQGNSA. This chain's CDR3 is CASSLAPTSDQPQHF. The CDR3, as DNA: TGTGCCAGCAGCTTGGCCCCCACCTCGGATCAGCCCCAGCATTTT.

The chain recombines TRBV28 with TRBJ2-7; the match to TRBD2 covers 8 bases. This CDR3 region has 14 residues. Germline V lookup: CDR1 MDHEN, CDR2 SYDVKM. The V gene end was trimmed by 8 bases and the J gene end by 0 bases; junction bases not matched to a gene: 6. CDR3 region: CASQPGGPSYEQYF. Here the CDR3 DNA reads TGTGCCAGCCAGCCGGGAGGGCCCTCCTACGAGCAGTACTTC.

The gene calls are TRBV29-1 and TRBJ1-1; 7 bases align to TRBD1. This CDR3 is built from 12 residues. CDR1 is SQVTM, CDR2 ANQGSEA, per germline. With 7 bases clipped from V and 5 bases from J, the junction kept 7 bases outside the gene matches. In DNA form, the CDR3 reads TGCAGCGCCCCCGGGACAGCTACTGAAGCTTTCTTT. Its protein is CSAPGTATEAFF.

This clone has only one observation. The chain combines TRBV29-1 with TRBJ2-3, with D perhaps matching TRBD2 (5 bases). Looked up from germline, CDR1 is SQVTM and CDR2 is ANQGSEA. This CDR3 is built from 14 residues. With 6 bases removed from V and 2 bases from J, the gap between germline ends came to 15 bases. CDR3 nucleotides: TGCAGCGTGGCGGGTGCGGGCTCCACAGATACGCAGTATTTT. This translates into CSVAGAGSTDTQYF.

CDR3 nucleotides: TGTGCCAGCTCACCCGAGTTACAGAACACTGAAGCTTTCTTT. Translation: CASSPELQNTEAFF. This chain links TRBV18 with TRBJ1-1; D unresolved. V gave up 3 bases and J gave up 1 base, with 9 bases separating them. The CDR3 spans 14 residues. Germline-derived CDR1 and CDR2 are KGHSH and LQKENI.

V is TRBV6-5 and J is TRBJ2-5; 8 bases map to TRBD2. V lost 7 bases to trimming and J lost 1 base; unmatched junction nucleotides: 2. The CDR3 is made up of 13 amino acids. Germline loops: CDR1 MNHEY, CDR2 SVGAGI. CDR3 sequence reads: CASNSGVQETQYF. DNA for the CDR3: TGTGCCAGCAATAGCGGGGTCCAAGAGACCCAGTACTTC.

CDR3 coding DNA: TGTGCCAGCAGTGGTCGGGCTGTTCGATCCTACAATGAGCAGTTCTTC. Protein product: CASSGRAVRSYNEQFF. The J gene is TRBJ2-1, the V gene TRBV2; no definite D call. CDR3 length: 16 residues. Germline loops: CDR1 SNHLY, CDR2 FYNNEI. V shed 4 bases and J shed 1 base, with 14 bases lying between them.